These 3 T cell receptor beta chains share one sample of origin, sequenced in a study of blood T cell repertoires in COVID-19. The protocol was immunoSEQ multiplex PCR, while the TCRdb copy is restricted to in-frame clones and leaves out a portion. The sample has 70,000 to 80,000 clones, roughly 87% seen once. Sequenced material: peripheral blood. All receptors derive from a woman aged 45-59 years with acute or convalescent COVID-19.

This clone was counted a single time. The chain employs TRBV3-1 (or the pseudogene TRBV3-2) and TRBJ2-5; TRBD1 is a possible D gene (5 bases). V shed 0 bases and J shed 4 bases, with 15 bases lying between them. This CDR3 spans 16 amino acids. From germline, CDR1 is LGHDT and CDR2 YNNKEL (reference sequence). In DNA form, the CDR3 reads TGTGCCAGCAGCCAAGATTGGGGCGAATTAAGAGAGACCCAGTACTTC. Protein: CASSQDWGELRETQYF.

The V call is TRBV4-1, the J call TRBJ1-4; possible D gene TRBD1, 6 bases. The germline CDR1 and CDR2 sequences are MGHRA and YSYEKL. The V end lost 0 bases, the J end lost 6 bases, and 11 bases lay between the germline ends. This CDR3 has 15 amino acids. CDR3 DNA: TGCGCCAGCAGCCAAGACGTACAGGGATATGAAAAACTGTTTTTT. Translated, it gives CASSQDVQGYEKLFF.

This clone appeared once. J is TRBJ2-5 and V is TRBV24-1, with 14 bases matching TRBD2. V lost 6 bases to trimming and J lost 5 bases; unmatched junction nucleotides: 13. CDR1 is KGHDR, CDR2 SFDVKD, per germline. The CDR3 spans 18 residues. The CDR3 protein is CATSLATGTSGSYETQYF. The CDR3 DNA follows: TGTGCCACCAGTCTAGCCACAGGGACTAGCGGGAGTTATGAGACCCAGTACTTC.